The 18 T cell receptor beta chains below were found in one sample sequenced in a study of Ad26.COV2.S vaccination and SARS-CoV-2 variants. Data came from immunoSEQ multiplex PCR; TCRdb stores just in-frame clones and leaves some out. Here the sample spans 500,000 or so clones, about 83% being singletons. Treatment defined: 15 to 20 received Ad26.COV2.S at low or high dose, single or two shots; roughly 5 received placebo; per-sample allocation not given. Day 63 following the first vaccine or placebo injection was when the samples were taken. The sample in question was peripheral blood, obtained in a trial of Ad26.COV2.S vaccine versus placebo. Source of these receptors: a person between 18 and 65 years old who received the Ad26.COV2.S COVID-19 vaccine or a placebo.

This clone was seen a single time. The chain couples TRBV27 to TRBJ2-7; 14 bases map to TRBD2. V shed 5 bases and J 3 bases; nucleotides not matched to a gene: 6. This CDR3 region has 16 residues. Germline V gene sequence: CDR1 MNHEY, CDR2 SMNVEV (reference sequence). CDR3 loop: CASSPRTSGRNYEQYF. The CDR3 bases are TGTGCCAGCAGTCCACGGACTAGCGGGAGGAACTACGAGCAGTACTTC.

The J gene is TRBJ1-1, the V gene TRBV5-1, with D possibly being TRBD1 (5 bases). Germline V gives CDR1 SGHRS, CDR2 YFSETQ. The CDR3 is 13 residues long. Trimming took off 7 bases at V and 4 bases at J, with 14 bases between the two ends. This CDR3 reads CASGGEAGTEAFF. The CDR3 DNA sequence: TGCGCCAGCGGAGGGGAGGCGGGCACTGAAGCTTTCTTT.

This clone came up once. The rearrangement joins TRBV2 to TRBJ1-6, with TRBD1 as a possible D gene (5 bases). Trimming stripped 10 bases from V and 2 bases from J, with 15 bases between. This CDR3 is built from 15 residues. Germline V gene data show CDR1 as SNHLY and CDR2 as FYNNEI. This CDR3 reads CAKKGSETYNSPLHF. DNA for the CDR3: TGTGCCAAAAAGGGGTCGGAGACCTATAATTCACCCCTCCACTTT.

A word on this clone: The sample has other DNA sequences that encode this CDR3 too. The V and J genes are TRBV27 and TRBJ1-1; D perhaps matches TRBD1 (6 bases). Germline lookup yields CDR1 MNHEY and CDR2 SMNVEV (reference sequence). This CDR3 has 14 residues. V gave up 0 bases and J gave up 4 bases, with 9 bases separating them. As DNA, the CDR3 is TGTGCCAGCAGTTTATCAGGGGGGGTCACTGAAGCTTTCTTT. Its protein is CASSLSGGVTEAFF.

The J gene is TRBJ1-2, the V gene TRBV5-1; tentative D call: TRBD1 (5 bases). CDR1 SGHRS and CDR2 YFSETQ come from the germline V gene. This CDR3 region has 13 residues. V lost 4 bases, J lost 4 bases, and 11 bases lay in between. CDR3 residues: CASSEGRAYGYTF. CDR3 nucleotide sequence: TGCGCCAGCAGCGAGGGGCGAGCCTATGGCTACACCTTC.

This chain joins TRBV28 and TRBJ1-2; a possible D gene is TRBD1 (6 bases). Germline-derived CDR1 and CDR2 are MDHEN and SYDVKM. There are 14 residues in the CDR3. V lost 4 bases to trimming and J lost 7 bases, with 16 bases between them. As DNA, the CDR3 is TGTGCCAGCAGTTCCCCTGGGGGCGCTTTTGGCTACACCTTC. It codes for CASSSPGGAFGYTF.

A few counts support this clone. The CDR3: CASSLEGTNEKLFF. The CDR3 region has the DNA TGTGCCAGCAGTTTGGAAGGAACTAATGAAAAACTGTTTTTT. The genes are TRBV27 and TRBJ1-4, with D uncertain. Germline values: CDR1 MNHEY, CDR2 SMNVEV (reference sequence). This CDR3 contains 14 residues. V was cut by 3 bases and J by 1 base, with 6 bases left in between.

Regarding this clone: The sample holds other DNA sequences that translate to the same CDR3. The chain links TRBV27 to TRBJ2-3; no clear D gene. Trimming took off 2 bases at V and 1 base at J, with 4 bases between the two ends. This CDR3 contains 13 residues. CDR1 is MNHEY and CDR2 is SMNVEV in the germline V gene (reference sequence). In nucleotides, the CDR3 is TGTGCCAGCAGTTTAGTCGGCACAGATACGCAGTATTTT. Translating it yields CASSLVGTDTQYF.

V and J are TRBV3-1 (or the pseudogene TRBV3-2) and TRBJ1-5, with D possibly being TRBD1 (5 bases). The CDR3 has 19 amino acids. V shed 0 bases and J shed 1 base, with 19 bases lying between them. The V gene's germline CDR1 is LGHDT and CDR2 YNNKEL (reference sequence). The CDR3 region has the DNA TGTGCCAGCAGCCAAGAGTGGCACCGGGACCCGAGGAGCAATCAGCCCCAGCATTTT. Protein sequence: CASSQEWHRDPRSNQPQHF.

The chain recombines TRBV6-5 with TRBJ1-2; weak D call: TRBD1 (5 bases). Deletions cut 8 bases from V and 8 bases from J, with 12 bases between. Germline loops: CDR1 MNHEY, CDR2 SVGAGI. The length of the CDR3 is 11 residues. Here the CDR3 reads CASGTRGGYTF. In nucleotides, the CDR3 is TGTGCCAGCGGGACCCGGGGAGGCTACACCTTC.

The genes are TRBV2 and TRBJ2-7; D not resolved. Germline assignment: CDR1 SNHLY and CDR2 FYNNEI. The length of the CDR3 is 12 residues. V was cut by 6 bases and J by 3 bases, with 9 bases left in between. CDR3 nucleotides: TGTGCCAGCAGGGTCAAAGTCTACGAGCAGTACTTC. This sequence encodes CASRVKVYEQYF.

The CDR3 loop is CASSPRGLAGGGNEQFF. The CDR3, as DNA: TGTGCCAGCTCACCACGGGGACTAGCGGGAGGAGGGAATGAGCAGTTCTTC. The chain combines TRBV18 with TRBJ2-1, with TRBD2 matching over 15 bases. CDR1 is KGHSH and CDR2 is LQKENI in the germline V gene. Trimming took 1 base from V and 7 from J; bases not matched to a gene: 5. This CDR3 is 17 amino acids long.

This sequence joins TRBV5-1 and TRBJ2-1; D assignment may be TRBD1 or TRBD2 (6 bases each). Germline CDR1 is SGHRS and CDR2 is YFSETQ. Trimming took 0 bases from V and 15 from J, leaving 16 bases between them. The CDR3 covers 13 residues. This CDR3 reads CASSLGGAQRVFF. The CDR3 nucleotides are TGCGCCAGCAGCTTGGGGGGGGCGCAAAGGGTGTTCTTC.

The CDR3, as DNA: TGTGCCAGCAGCTTAGCACTGGGAACTGAAGCTTTCTTT. Translated: CASSLALGTEAFF. This sequence joins TRBV5-4 and TRBJ1-1, with no clear D. The CDR3 totals 13 residues. Between the trimmed V and J ends, which lost 2 bases and 5 bases, there was a span of 10 bases. The germline gives CDR1 SGHNT, CDR2 YYREEE (reference sequence). Filled out from reference TRBV5-4 and TRBJ1-1, the complete variable domain reads ETGVTQSPTHLIKTRGQQVTLRCSSQSGHNTVSWYQQALGQGPQFIFQYYREEENGRGNFPPRFSGLQFPNYSSELNVNALELDDSALYLCASSLALGTEAFFGQGTRLTVV.

The rearrangement links TRBV10-1 to TRBJ2-7; D is possibly TRBD1 (6 bases). The CDR3 loop spans 18 amino acids. In germline, CDR1 is WNHNN, CDR2 SYGVQD (reference sequence). Trimming took off 4 bases at V and 3 bases at J, with 25 bases between the two ends. The CDR3 reads CASSGGGQGSLGIYEQYF. The CDR3 region has the DNA TGCGCCAGCAGTGGAGGGGGTCAGGGCTCCCTCGGGATCTACGAGCAGTACTTC.

Remarks on this clone: Additional DNA sequences in this sample encode the identical CDR3. This rearrangement joins TRBV18 to TRBJ1-2; no reliable D call. The CDR3 is made up of 13 amino acids. Germline CDR1 and CDR2: KGHSH and LQKENI. The germline V and J ends were trimmed by 3 bases and 2 bases, with 7 bases remaining between them. The CDR3 sequence is CASSPGINYGYTF. The CDR3 nucleotides are TGTGCCAGCTCACCGGGGATAAACTATGGCTACACCTTC.

This CDR3 is CSVWAGDGYTF. The CDR3 DNA reads as TGCAGTGTCTGGGCAGGTGATGGCTACACCTTC. The V call is TRBV20-1, the J call TRBJ1-2; D unresolved. CDR1 DFQATT and CDR2 SNEGSKA come from the germline V gene (reference sequence). V gave up 7 bases and J gave up 6 bases, with 12 bases separating them. The CDR3 totals 11 residues.

The V gene is TRBV6-5, the J gene TRBJ1-6; 8 bases align to TRBD1. Germline CDR1 MNHEY, CDR2 SVGAGI. This CDR3 spans 13 amino acids. After removal of 4 bases from V and 9 bases from J, the junction contained 2 bases not matched to a gene. CDR3 DNA: TGTGCCAGCAGTTCTGACAGGGGTTCACCCCTCCACTTT. It specifies CASSSDRGSPLHF.